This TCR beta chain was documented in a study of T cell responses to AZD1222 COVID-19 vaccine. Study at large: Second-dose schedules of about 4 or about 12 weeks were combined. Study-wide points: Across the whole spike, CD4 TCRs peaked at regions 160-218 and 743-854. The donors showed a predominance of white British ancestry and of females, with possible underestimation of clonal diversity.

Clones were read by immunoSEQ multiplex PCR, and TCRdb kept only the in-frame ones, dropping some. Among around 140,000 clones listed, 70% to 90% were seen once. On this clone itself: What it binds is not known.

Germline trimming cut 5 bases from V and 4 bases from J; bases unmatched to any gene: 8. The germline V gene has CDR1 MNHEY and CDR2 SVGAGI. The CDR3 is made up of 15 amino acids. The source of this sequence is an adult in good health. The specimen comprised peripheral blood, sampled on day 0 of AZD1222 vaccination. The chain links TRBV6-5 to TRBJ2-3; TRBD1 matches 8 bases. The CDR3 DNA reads TGTGCCAGCAGTCCGCAGGGGGCGACTCCAGATACGCAGTATTTT. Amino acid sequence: CASSPQGATPDTQYF.